Listed here are 12 T cell receptor beta chains from one sample, sequenced in a study of blood T cell repertoires in COVID-19. TCRdb's table, derived via immunoSEQ multiplex PCR, lists solely in-frame clones and lacks some. The sample has 200,000 to 300,000 clones; around 90% are singletons. Sequencing was performed on peripheral blood. These receptors originate from a man aged 30-40 years with COVID-19, enrolled during active disease.

The V and J genes are TRBV9 and TRBJ1-1; tentative D call: TRBD1 (5 bases). Germline values: CDR1 SGDLS, CDR2 YYNGEE. This CDR3 has 13 amino acids. Trimming pared 0 bases from V and 10 bases from J, leaving 13 bases between. The CDR3 nucleotides read TGTGCCAGCAGCGTAGTTGGGGGGAACGGAGCTTTCTTT. As protein: CASSVVGGNGAFF.

The CDR3 bases are TGTGCCACCCACCCCGGGGACAAACTGACCGGGGAGCTGTTTTTT. Protein: CATHPGDKLTGELFF. The gene calls are TRBV19 and TRBJ2-2; tentatively, D is TRBD1 (6 bases). The germline V gene encodes CDR1 LNHDA and CDR2 SQIVND (reference sequence). The CDR3 spans 15 residues. The germline V and J ends were trimmed by 10 bases and 5 bases, with 20 bases remaining between them.

CDR3 sequence reads: CASSSLGGGEQYF. DNA of the CDR3: TGTGCCAGTAGTAGTCTGGGGGGGGGCGAGCAGTACTTC. The J gene is TRBJ2-7, the V gene TRBV19; 7 positions agree with TRBD2. J gave up 6 bases and V 4 bases, and 6 bases lay outside the gene matches. The CDR3 is 13 amino acids. Looked up from germline, CDR1 is LNHDA and CDR2 is SQIVND (reference sequence).

The rearrangement joins TRBV7-9 to TRBJ1-4; the D gene is possibly TRBD1 (5 bases). Per the germline V gene, CDR1 is SEHNR and CDR2 is FQNEAQ (reference sequence). Trimming cost V 5 bases and J 1 base, with 8 bases left between them. The CDR3 extends over 14 amino acids. The CDR3 is CASSPTETNEKLFF. The CDR3 nucleotides are TGTGCCAGCAGCCCGACAGAAACTAATGAAAAACTGTTTTTT. The full variable domain, in which reference TRBV7-9 and TRBJ1-4 provide the parts outside the CDR3, is DTGVSQNPRHKITKRGQNVTFRCDPISEHNRLYWYRQTLGQGPEFLTYFQNEAQLEKSRLLSDRFSAERPKGSFSTLEIQRTEQGDSAMYLCASSPTETNEKLFFGSGTQLSVL.

The chain has TRBV19 and TRBJ1-2; no firm D call. Germline loops: CDR1 LNHDA, CDR2 SQIVND (reference sequence). The length of the CDR3 is 15 residues. V shed 7 bases and J shed 8 bases, with 23 bases lying between them. The DNA of the CDR3 is TGTGCCAGTACTCCGTCGAGAGGGTTAACGGGGGGCTACACCTTC. Residues: CASTPSRGLTGGYTF.

The genes are TRBV4-1 and TRBJ1-1; tentatively, D is TRBD1 (6 bases). Germline values: CDR1 MGHRA, CDR2 YSYEKL. Between the trimmed V and J ends, which lost 3 bases and 11 bases, there was a span of 19 bases. The CDR3 consists of 14 residues. The CDR3 sequence: CASSHPPTGRAAFF. As DNA, the CDR3 is TGCGCCAGCAGCCACCCCCCCACAGGGCGGGCTGCTTTCTTT.

The chain joins TRBV12-5 to TRBJ1-1, with a tentative D call TRBD1 (5 bases). Germline V gene data show CDR1 as LGHNT and CDR2 as FRNRAP. The V end lost 0 bases, the J end lost 2 bases, and 10 bases lay between the germline ends. The CDR3 is 15 residues long. CDR3 in amino acids: CASGLVAGFNTEAFF. The CDR3 coding sequence is TGTGCTAGTGGTTTGGTTGCAGGGTTTAACACTGAAGCTTTCTTT.

The table lists this clone with a count of one. The V gene is TRBV5-1, the J gene TRBJ1-1, with TRBD1 as a possible D gene (6 bases). Per germline, CDR1 SGHRS and CDR2 YFSETQ. This CDR3 comprises 14 residues. V was clipped by 4 bases and J by 4 bases, with 14 bases between them. CDR3: CASSTSPGATEAFF. For the CDR3, the DNA is TGCGCCAGCAGCACCTCCCCAGGGGCCACTGAAGCTTTCTTT. The whole variable domain, filled in from reference TRBV5-1 and TRBJ1-1, reads KAGVTQTPRYLIKTRGQQVTLSCSPISGHRSVSWYQQTPGQGLQFLFEYFSETQRNKGNFPGRFSGRQFSNSRSEMNVSTLELGDSALYLCASSTSPGATEAFFGQGTRLTVV.

The V and J genes are TRBV18 and TRBJ1-2; no firm D call. CDR3 length equals 12 residues. V was shortened by 2 bases and J by 5 bases, with 6 bases between the two germline ends. Per germline, CDR1 KGHSH and CDR2 LQKENI. CDR3 amino acids: CASSPGRYGYTF. The DNA for the CDR3 is TGTGCCAGCTCACCAGGGAGGTATGGCTACACCTTC.

The chain joins TRBV14 to TRBJ2-5, with 12 bases that match TRBD2. Germline assignment: CDR1 SGHDN and CDR2 FVKESK. V trimming: 0 bases; J trimming: 2 bases; junction bases outside the gene matches: 4. CDR3 length: 17 residues. Written as DNA, the CDR3 is TGTGCCAGCAGCCAAGATCGGCTAGCGGGGGGGCAAGAGACCCAGTACTTC. Translating it yields CASSQDRLAGGQETQYF.

This sequence joins TRBV11-2 and TRBJ1-2; the match to TRBD1 covers 7 bases. V was pared by 1 base and J by 3 bases, with 11 bases of the junction left unmatched. The CDR3 has 17 residues. Germline assignment: CDR1 SGHAT and CDR2 FQNNGV. CDR3 residues: CASSLVGRGNADYGYTF. The CDR3 DNA reads as TGTGCCAGCAGCTTAGTGGGCAGGGGGAATGCGGACTATGGCTACACCTTC.

The gene calls are TRBV28 and TRBJ1-1; a weak D match, TRBD1 (6 bases). Per germline, CDR1 MDHEN and CDR2 SYDVKM. This CDR3 has 14 amino acids. The V end lost 7 bases, the J end lost 0 bases, and 12 bases lay between the germline ends. The DNA of the CDR3 is TGTGCCAGCAATTCAGGGGCCATGAACACTGAAGCTTTCTTT. Translation: CASNSGAMNTEAFF.